This T cell receptor (beta chain) was recorded in a study of molecular identifiers for immune sequencing clone quantification. TCRdb re-analysed the PCR reads in MiXCR, keeping a single row per CDR3 protein. The sample lists about 65,000 distinct CDR3 sequences; around a sixth were seen once. This clonotype was counted ten times or more. Trimming shortened V by 2 bases and J by 0 bases, and 8 bases separated the two germline ends. The CDR3 runs to 15 residues. Germline-derived CDR1 and CDR2 are MNHNS and SASEGT. The rearrangement uses TRBV6-1 and TRBJ2-1; the D is unclear. The TCR was taken from a human donor in good health. Some libraries in this study had Jurkat cell RNA spiked in. The sample consisted of naive CD8+ T cells from blood, with Jurkat cell RNA spiked in. Subset defined: FACS-sorted CD8+CD4-CCR7+CD45RA+ naive T cells. CDR3 in amino acids: CASSEFEDSYNEQFF. CDR3 nucleotide sequence: TGTGCCAGCAGTGAATTCGAGGACTCCTACAATGAGCAGTTCTTC.